The 14 T cell receptor beta chains presented below share a single source sample, sequenced in a study of blood T cell repertoires in COVID-19. Assay used: immunoSEQ multiplex PCR; TCRdb lists only in-frame clones, some missing. The sample holds over 250,000 clones, about nine tenths seen once. The specimen was PBMCs or T cells enriched from blood (not recorded which). The source of these receptors is a woman aged 18-35 years who had recovered from COVID-19.

The chain joins TRBV4-3 to TRBJ2-7; D is possibly TRBD2 (5 bases). Per germline, CDR1 LGHNA and CDR2 YSLEER. V shed 4 bases and J shed 4 bases, with 20 bases lying between them. This CDR3 is 16 amino acids long. The CDR3, as DNA: TGCGCCAGCAGCCCCCACGCCGCTGTGGGAGAGTACGAGCAGTACTTC. Its protein product is CASSPHAAVGEYEQYF.

The rearrangement links TRBV6-2 or TRBV6-3 to TRBJ2-3; TRBD2 agrees at 9 bases. The germline gives CDR1 MNHEY, CDR2 SVGEGT. V dropped 5 bases and J dropped 4; count of bases not matched to a gene: 4. The CDR3 has 14 residues. As DNA, the CDR3 is TGTGCCAGCAGTGTTAGCGGGGGCCCAGATACGCAGTATTTT. Translation gives CASSVSGGPDTQYF.

V usage is TRBV20-1 and J usage is TRBJ1-2; TRBD1 matches at 7 bases. The germline V gene encodes CDR1 DFQATT and CDR2 SNEGSKA (reference sequence). This CDR3 has 11 residues. The V and J ends lost 7 bases and 5 bases, in that order; junction bases with no gene match: 4. CDR3 sequence reads: CSGDSDYGYTF. Written as DNA, the CDR3 is TGCAGTGGGGACAGTGATTATGGCTACACCTTC.

The rearrangement links TRBV28 to TRBJ1-3; no definite D call. V lost 6 bases and J lost 0, with 6 bases in between. From germline, CDR1 is MDHEN and CDR2 SYDVKM. This CDR3 is built from 13 residues. The CDR3: CASREISGNTIYF. The CDR3 DNA reads as TGTGCCAGCAGGGAGATCTCTGGAAACACCATATATTTT.

The chain employs TRBV19 and TRBJ2-1, with 8 bases that match TRBD2. The CDR3 loop spans 15 amino acids. The germline CDR1 and CDR2 sequences are LNHDA and SQIVND (reference sequence). J lost 4 bases, V lost 5 bases, and 7 bases had no gene match. The CDR3 DNA reads TGTGCCAGTAGTGCCACTAGCGGCCCATACAATGAGCAGTTCTTC. This codes for CASSATSGPYNEQFF.

V usage is TRBV11-1 and J usage is TRBJ1-2; D possibly corresponds to TRBD1 (6 bases). Germline V lookup: CDR1 SGHAT, CDR2 FQDESV (reference sequence). Trimming took 4 bases from V and 4 from J, leaving 10 bases between them. CDR3 size: 13 residues. The CDR3 sequence: CASSSRTAYGYTF. In DNA, the CDR3 is TGTGCCAGCAGCTCCCGGACAGCCTATGGCTACACCTTC.

The chain couples TRBV6-2 or TRBV6-3 to TRBJ1-1; D is uncertain. Germline CDR1 MNHEY, CDR2 SVGEGT. The CDR3 length is 15 residues. V was pared by 2 bases and J by 0 bases, with 10 bases between. DNA for the CDR3: TGTGCCAGCAGTTACGCGGGGTCCATGAACACTGAAGCTTTCTTT. Translation gives CASSYAGSMNTEAFF.

The chain couples TRBV5-6 to TRBJ1-1; weak D call: TRBD1 (5 bases). The V end lost 2 bases, the J end lost 4 bases, and 12 bases lay between the germline ends. The germline gives CDR1 SGHDT, CDR2 YYEEEE. The CDR3 spans 14 residues. Written as DNA, the CDR3 is TGTGCCAGCAGCTTTTGGAGGGGCGGCACTGAAGCTTTCTTT. It encodes CASSFWRGGTEAFF.

The chain couples TRBV19 to TRBJ1-1; D call uncertain. The V gene's germline CDR1 is LNHDA and CDR2 SQIVND (reference sequence). This CDR3 region has 14 residues. Trimming pared 1 base from V and 8 bases from J, leaving 14 bases between. The CDR3 DNA sequence: TGTGCCAGTAGTATAGTATGGTCAGACGGGGAAGCTTTCTTT. Its protein is CASSIVWSDGEAFF.

V is TRBV7-3 and J is TRBJ1-1, with D possibly TRBD1 on 5 matching bases. CDR3 size: 12 residues. CDR1 and CDR2 (germline): SGHTA, FQGTGA. Trimming shortened V by 6 bases and J by 2 bases, and 7 bases separated the two germline ends. CDR3: CASSTGNTEAFF. In DNA, the CDR3 is TGTGCCAGCAGTACAGGAAACACTGAAGCTTTCTTT. Based on the CDR3 plus reference TRBV7-3 and TRBJ1-1, the full variable domain is GAGVSQTPSNKVTEKGKYVELRCDPISGHTALYWYRQSLGQGPEFLIYFQGTGAADDSGLPNDRFFAVRPEGSVSTLKIQRTERGDSAVYLCASSTGNTEAFFGQGTRLTVV.

The chain couples TRBV20-1 to TRBJ2-3; a possible D gene is TRBD1 (5 bases). V shed 6 bases and J shed 10 bases, with 11 bases lying between them. The CDR3 covers 10 residues. From germline, CDR1 is DFQATT and CDR2 SNEGSKA (reference sequence). CDR3 residues: CSATRVAQYF. CDR3 DNA: TGCAGTGCCACCAGGGTGGCGCAGTATTTT.

This chain connects TRBV4-2 to TRBJ2-1; D not resolved. This CDR3 has 15 residues. V lost 0 bases and J lost 5, with 11 bases in between. Germline V lookup: CDR1 LGHNA, CDR2 YNFKEQ. CDR3 DNA: TGTGCCAGCAGCCAAGAGTCCGAACCTAACAATGAGCAGTTCTTC. This gives the protein CASSQESEPNNEQFF.

The genes are TRBV28 and TRBJ1-3; D is unresolved. Between the trimmed V and J ends, which lost 6 bases and 1 base, there was a span of 10 bases. The CDR3 has 14 amino acids. Looked up from germline, CDR1 is MDHEN and CDR2 is SYDVKM. The CDR3: CASSQTRSGNTIYF. The CDR3 DNA reads TGTGCCAGCAGCCAGACACGATCTGGAAACACCATATATTTT.

The rearrangement uses TRBV19 and TRBJ1-2; 8 bases align to TRBD1. Germline CDR1 and CDR2: LNHDA and SQIVND (reference sequence). The CDR3 has 14 amino acids. With 4 bases clipped from V and 6 bases from J, the junction kept 7 bases outside the gene matches. The CDR3, as DNA: TGTGCCAGTAGTAGAGGGACAGGATCCCATGGCTACACCTTC. Translated, it gives CASSRGTGSHGYTF.